This TCR beta chain was profiled in a study of T cell responses to AZD1222 COVID-19 vaccine. Points from the study as a whole: Donors skewed white British and female; clonal diversity was possibly underestimated.

Assay used: immunoSEQ multiplex PCR; TCRdb lists only in-frame clones, some missing. Altogether around 120,000 clones are present, nearly 90% being singletons, with the ten largest covering roughly 2.5%. The germline gives CDR1 MNHNS, CDR2 SASEGT. Deletions cut 0 bases from V and 4 bases from J, with 18 bases between. This CDR3 is built from 17 residues. Worth noting for this clone: Its antigen is as yet unknown.

The clonotype comes from an adult who received the AZD1222 COVID-19 vaccine. The chain has TRBV6-1 and TRBJ1-1; no definite D call. Sequenced here: peripheral blood, sampled 28 days after the second AZD1222 dose. The CDR3 protein is CASSEALRGRLGTEAFF. DNA for the CDR3: TGTGCCAGCAGTGAAGCGCTTCGAGGGCGTCTGGGCACTGAAGCTTTCTTT.